This T cell receptor (beta chain) stems from a study of cytomegalovirus exposure and HLA in healthy donors. Study overall: Among the approximately 410 genotyped donors, 70% to 90% were placed in the Caucasian-associated ancestry cluster.

General study findings and limits: Earlier analysis looked at TCR beta V segments, and most were productive about 90% or about 30% of the time. In a later analysis, donors in an Asian-associated ancestry cluster reportedly had fewer N-insertions in productive TCRs than the cohort mean. Reportedly, TCR beta sequences accurately predicted HLA-A and HLA-B alleles in most subjects.

With respect to this clone: Its antigen remains unidentified.

Primers included in the PCR were 60 Vbeta and 13 Jbeta primers. TCRdb's copy holds only in-frame clones and misses some; the assay was immunoSEQ multiplex PCR. The sample has just over 150,000 clones; over 75% are singletons. This sequence originates from a woman under 40 in good health and CMV-seronegative. The material sequenced was PBMCs.

Here the CDR3 reads CASSLSSGQGYTF. In nucleotides, the CDR3 is TGTGCCAGCAGTTTATCGTCAGGGCAAGGCTACACCTTC. The chain recombines TRBV27 with TRBJ1-2, with D perhaps matching TRBD1 (5 bases). CDR3 size: 13 residues. Germline V lookup: CDR1 MNHEY, CDR2 SMNVEV (reference sequence). V was clipped by 0 bases and J by 8 bases, with 10 bases between them.